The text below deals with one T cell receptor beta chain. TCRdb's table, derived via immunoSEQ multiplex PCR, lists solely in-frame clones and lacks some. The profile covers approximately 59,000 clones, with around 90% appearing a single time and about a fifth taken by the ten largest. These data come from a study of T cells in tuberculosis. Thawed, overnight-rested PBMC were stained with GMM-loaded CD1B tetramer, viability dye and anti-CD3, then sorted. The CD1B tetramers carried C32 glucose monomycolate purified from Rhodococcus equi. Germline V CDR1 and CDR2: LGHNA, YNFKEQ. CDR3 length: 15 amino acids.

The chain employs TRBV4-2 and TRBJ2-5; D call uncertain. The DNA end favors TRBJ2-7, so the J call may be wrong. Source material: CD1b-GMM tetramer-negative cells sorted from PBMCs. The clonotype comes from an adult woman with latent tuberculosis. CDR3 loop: CASSQEAASSYEQYF. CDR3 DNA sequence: TGTGCCAGCAGCCAAGAGGCAGCGTCGTCCTACGAGCAGTACTTC.